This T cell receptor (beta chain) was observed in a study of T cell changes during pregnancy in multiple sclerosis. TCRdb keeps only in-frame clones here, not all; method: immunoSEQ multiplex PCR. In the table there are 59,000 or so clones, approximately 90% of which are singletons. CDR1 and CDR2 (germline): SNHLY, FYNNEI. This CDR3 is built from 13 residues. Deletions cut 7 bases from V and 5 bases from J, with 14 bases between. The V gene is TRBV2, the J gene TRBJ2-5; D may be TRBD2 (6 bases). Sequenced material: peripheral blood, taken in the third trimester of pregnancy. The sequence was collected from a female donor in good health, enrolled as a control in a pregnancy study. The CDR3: CASTPSEGETQYF. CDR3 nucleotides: TGTGCCAGCACACCTAGCGAAGGGGAGACCCAGTACTTC.